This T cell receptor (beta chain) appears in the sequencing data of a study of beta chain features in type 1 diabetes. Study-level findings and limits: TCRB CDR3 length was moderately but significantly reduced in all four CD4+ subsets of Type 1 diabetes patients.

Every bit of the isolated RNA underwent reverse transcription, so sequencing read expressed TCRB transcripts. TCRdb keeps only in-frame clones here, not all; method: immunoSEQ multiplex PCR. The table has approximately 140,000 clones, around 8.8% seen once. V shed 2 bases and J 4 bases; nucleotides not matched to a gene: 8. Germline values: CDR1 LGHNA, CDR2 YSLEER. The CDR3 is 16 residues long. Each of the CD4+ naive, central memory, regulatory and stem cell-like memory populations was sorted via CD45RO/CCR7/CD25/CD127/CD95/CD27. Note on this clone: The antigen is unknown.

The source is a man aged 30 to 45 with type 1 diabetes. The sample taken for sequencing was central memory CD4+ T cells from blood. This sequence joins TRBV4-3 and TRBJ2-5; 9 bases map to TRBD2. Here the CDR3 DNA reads TGCGCCAGCAGCCAACTCGGCGGGGGGGTCGTAGAGACCCAGTACTTC. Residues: CASSQLGGGVVETQYF.